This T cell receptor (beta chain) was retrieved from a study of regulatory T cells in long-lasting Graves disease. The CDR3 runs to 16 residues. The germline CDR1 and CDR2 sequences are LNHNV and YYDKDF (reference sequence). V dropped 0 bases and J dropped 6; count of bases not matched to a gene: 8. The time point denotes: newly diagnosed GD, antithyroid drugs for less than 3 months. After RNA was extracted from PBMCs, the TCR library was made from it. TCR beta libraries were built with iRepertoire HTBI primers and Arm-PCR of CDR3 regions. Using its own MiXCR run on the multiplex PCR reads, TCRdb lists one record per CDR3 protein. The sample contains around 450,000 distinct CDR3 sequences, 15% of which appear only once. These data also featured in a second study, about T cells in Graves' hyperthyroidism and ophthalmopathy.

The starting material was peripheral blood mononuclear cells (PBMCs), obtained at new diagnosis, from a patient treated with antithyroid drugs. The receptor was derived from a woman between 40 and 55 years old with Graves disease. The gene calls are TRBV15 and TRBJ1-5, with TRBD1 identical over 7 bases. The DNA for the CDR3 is TGTGCCACCAGCAGAGACCCCGCCAGGGGGACTCAGCCCCAGCATTTT. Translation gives CATSRDPARGTQPQHF.